The TCR beta chain described here comes from a study of blood T cells in healthy people across ages (dated by TCRdb to 2013 to 2016). Study-level background: In model experiments, template switching captured roughly one uniquely barcoded TCR beta cDNA molecule for every two T cells. To track age-related changes in TCR beta repertoire diversity, the study relied on deep sequencing normalized with unique cDNA molecular identifiers. Donors were grouped into four age groups: young (average roughly 17 years), middle-aged (over 35), aged (around 62) and long-lived (approximately 75). To avoid experimental bias, donors of different ages were spread randomly across the sequencing lanes. The study analyzed two additional independent replicas of 1 million unique cDNA reads from the same blood draw for two donors, one aged 18 to 30 and one aged 80 or older.

This clonotype was seen only a few times. The target of this receptor is not known. Per-base quality was not reported, and no clone a single base away is much larger than it. Systemically healthy Caucasian individuals from Russia, 39 in total and aged about 6 to 90 years, were included as donors. Each donor gave about 10 milliliters of peripheral blood, drawn into EDTA-treated Vacutainer tubes. Ficoll-Paque density-gradient centrifugation was used to isolate PBMCs, with at least 7 million per sample. Total RNA was extracted from PBMCs with Trizol reagent, with at least 6 micrograms obtained per sample. For every donor, flow cytometry on a PBMC aliquot measured the percentage of naive CD45RAhigh/CD27high T cells. The germline V gene sets CDR1 to SGHTA and CDR2 to FQGNSA. The CDR3 contains 15 residues, cysteine and phenylalanine counted. Only the CDR3 DNA is retained, 45 bases long and in frame from the first base. V lost 6 bases and J lost 1 base; the stretch between them is 14 bases long.

General study outcomes and caveats: There was a strong correlation between observed TCR beta diversity and the percentage of naive T cells measured by flow cytometry. Compared with the aged group, the long-lived group had more naive CD4+ T cells, fewer expanded clones and increased TCR diversity, a pattern suggesting age selection. Conclusive comparison of naive and antigen-experienced compartments was prevented by the profiling of bulk unsorted PBMCs. Because the CMV infection status of the donors was unknown, age-related changes in expanded clonotypes may potentially have been confounded. Total diversity estimates from one million sequenced T cells were considered lower bounds and underestimates. As age increased, observed TCR beta diversity per million T cells dropped in a roughly linear way, and a significant reduction was already evident by age about 40.

Preparation of the library involved 5' RACE. The instrument given in TCRdb is Illumina HiSeq 2500. A second PCR of roughly 7 to 12 cycles was run with a J-beta primer mix and a sample-barcoded 5' primer. A template-switch 5' adaptor carrying 12 random nucleotides introduced a unique molecular identifier onto each TCR beta cDNA molecule. Each sample yielded at least 2.5 million CDR3-containing paired-end reads. The Mint cDNA synthesis kit, primed by a TRBC-specific oligonucleotide, was used to synthesize first-strand cDNA from all RNA. After uracil-DNA glycosylase treatment, a first 18-cycle PCR used universal primers M1SS and BC2_uni_R on all cDNA. The published analysis was carried out like this. For normalization, 1 million high-quality reads, each with a distinct molecular identifier, were randomly selected from each sample. Reads with shared molecular identifiers were discarded instead of being binned into consensus sequences. MiTCR, with a Q25 quality threshold and the strictest error-elimination algorithm, was used for CDR3 identification, clonotype clustering and error correction. A nonparametric unseen species model with Euler transformation was used to estimate lower-bound total TCR beta diversity. The public reads were run again by TCRdb, first through fastp at Q25 and then through MiXCR, and only productive beta chains were kept. Each entry merges the rows of one CDR3 protein and shows their most common DNA and genes. TCRdb, rather than the study authors, made the V and J calls. This sample gives fewer than 900,000 distinct CDR3 sequences in total; around half of them show up just once. Around 32% of the sample comes from the top ten.

The TCR was taken from a woman aged 55-70 years in good health. Material: blood. The rearranged chain carries TRBV7-2 and TRBJ2-3, and perhaps TRBD1 as D gene, on 5 matching bases. In nucleotides, the sequence is TGTGCCAGCAGAACCAGGGAAGGTGGCACAGATACGCAGTATTTT. Its translation reads: CASRTREGGTDTQYF.